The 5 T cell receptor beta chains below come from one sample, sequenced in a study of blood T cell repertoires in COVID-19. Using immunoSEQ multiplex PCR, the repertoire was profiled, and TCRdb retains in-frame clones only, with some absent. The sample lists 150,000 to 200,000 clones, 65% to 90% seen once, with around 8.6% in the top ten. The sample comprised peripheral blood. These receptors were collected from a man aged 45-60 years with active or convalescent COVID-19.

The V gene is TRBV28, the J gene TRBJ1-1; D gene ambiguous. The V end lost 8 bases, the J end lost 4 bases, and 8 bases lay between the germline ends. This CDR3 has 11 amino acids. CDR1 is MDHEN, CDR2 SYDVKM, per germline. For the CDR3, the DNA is TGTGCCAGCCGCACGGGCACTGAAGCTTTCTTT. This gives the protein CASRTGTEAFF.

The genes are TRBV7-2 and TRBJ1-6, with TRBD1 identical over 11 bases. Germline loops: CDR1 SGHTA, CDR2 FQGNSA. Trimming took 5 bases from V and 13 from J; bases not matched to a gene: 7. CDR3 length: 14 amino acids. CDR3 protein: CASSRTGGSVPLHF. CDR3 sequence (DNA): TGTGCCAGCAGCCGGACAGGGGGCTCTGTTCCCCTCCACTTT.

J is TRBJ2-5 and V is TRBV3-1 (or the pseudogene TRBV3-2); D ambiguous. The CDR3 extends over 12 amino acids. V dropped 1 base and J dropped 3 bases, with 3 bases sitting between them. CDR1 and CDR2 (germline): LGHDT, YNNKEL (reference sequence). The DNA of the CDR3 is TGTGCCAGCAGCCAAGCGGAAGAGACCCAGTACTTC. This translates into CASSQAEETQYF.

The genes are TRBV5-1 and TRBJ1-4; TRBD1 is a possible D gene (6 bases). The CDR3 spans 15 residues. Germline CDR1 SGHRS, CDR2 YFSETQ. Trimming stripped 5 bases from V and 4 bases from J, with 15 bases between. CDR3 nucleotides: TGCGCCAGCAGTATTTCGACAGGCTTTAATGAAAAACTGTTTTTT. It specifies CASSISTGFNEKLFF.

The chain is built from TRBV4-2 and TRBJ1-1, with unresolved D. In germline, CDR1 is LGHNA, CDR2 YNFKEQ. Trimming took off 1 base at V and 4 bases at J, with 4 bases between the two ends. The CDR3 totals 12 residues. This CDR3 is CASSQGATEAFF. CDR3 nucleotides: TGTGCCAGCAGCCAAGGGGCCACTGAAGCTTTCTTT.